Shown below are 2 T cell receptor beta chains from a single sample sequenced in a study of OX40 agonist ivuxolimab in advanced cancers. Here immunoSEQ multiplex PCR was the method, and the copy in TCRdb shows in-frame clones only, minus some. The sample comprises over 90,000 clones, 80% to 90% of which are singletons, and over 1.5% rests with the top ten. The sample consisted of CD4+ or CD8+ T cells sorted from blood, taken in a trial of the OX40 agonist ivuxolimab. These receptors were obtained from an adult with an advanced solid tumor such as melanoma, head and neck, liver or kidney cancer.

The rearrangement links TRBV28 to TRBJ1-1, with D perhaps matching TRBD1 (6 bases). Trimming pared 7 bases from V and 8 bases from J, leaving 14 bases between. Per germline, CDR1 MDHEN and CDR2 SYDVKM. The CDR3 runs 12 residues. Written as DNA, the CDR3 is TGTGCCAGCACTTCGGGGGGGCGGGAAGCTTTCTTT. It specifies CASTSGGREAFF.

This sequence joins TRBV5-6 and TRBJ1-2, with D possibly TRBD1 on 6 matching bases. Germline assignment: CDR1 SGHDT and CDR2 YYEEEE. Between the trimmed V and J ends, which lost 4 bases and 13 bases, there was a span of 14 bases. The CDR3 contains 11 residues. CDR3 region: CASSTDSSLTF. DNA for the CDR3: TGTGCCAGCAGCACGGACAGCTCCCTCACCTTC.